Sequencing of this T cell receptor beta chain was carried out in a study of cytomegalovirus exposure and HLA in healthy donors (dated 2017 in TCRdb). Background for the entire study: In an earlier analysis of several hundred of the donors, 276 Gb of sequence data and 120 million or so unique TCR beta sequences from about 190 million T cells were reported. Around 320 gigabases of sequencing data and approximately 80 million unique TCR sequences were included in an early release covering about 700 HLA-typed donors. Of the roughly 400 genotyped donors, 81% fell in the genetic ancestry cluster associated with self-reported Caucasian donors. The study was designed to test whether signatures of past pathogen exposure could be identified by cataloging public T cell receptors. The study profiled the T cell repertoires of 500 to 800 subjects by immunosequencing and related them to cytomegalovirus serostatus. Along with the approximately 650-subject first cohort, a separate validation cohort of approximately 110 different subjects was used. The study combined high-throughput TCR immunosequencing, statistical association of individual TCRs with disease status, and machine learning to predict cytomegalovirus infection status. A later analysis re-examined previously published TCR beta repertoires from 500 to 700 donors and added high-resolution HLA genotyping to investigate patterns of TCR occurrence. The later analysis used no new phenotypic data to find candidate immune exposures, relying instead on TCR beta sequences and their occurrence across donors. In an earlier analysis of around 540 of the donors, high-throughput TCR beta sequencing was used to judge whether each TCR beta V gene segment behaved as functional or pseudogenic. Donor age, sex, ethnicity and CMV serostatus were compiled alongside the repertoire data. A later genetic analysis used genome-wide SNP genotypes for about 65% of the 666 donors, treating that subset as a discovery cohort. Every discovery cohort repertoire had been produced on one sequencing platform. Class I and class II HLA loci were covered by the typing at four-digit resolution. The number of typed donors differed by locus: 629-630 for A, B, C, DRB1 and DQB1; 522 for DQA1; around 610 for DPA1; and some 430 for DPB1. Because of strong linkage in the cohort, five DR-DQ haplotypes were treated as single units for association and clustering. Among approximately 370 genotyped donors of the cohort, an average of around 250,000 unique TCR beta nucleotide sequences was sequenced per donor, of which approximately 19% were non-productive.

What the study reported, not specific to this receptor: CMV serostatus was the only immune exposure information available for the cohort. Because counts were too low, seventeen rarely observed V segments, including chromosome 9 orphons, were excluded from the earlier analysis of under 650 of the donors. A later analysis found that HLA-associated TCR beta chains were more clonally expanded and had lower generation probabilities than equally common non-associated chains. A later analysis found that most CMV-associated TCR beta chains appeared HLA-restricted, with HLA associations seemingly driven largely by CMV exposure. According to the authors, the approach could potentially be generalized to other disease states and immunological phenotypes. The study listed around 160 TCR beta chains as associated with cytomegalovirus. V-gene and J-gene trimming of TCR beta chains was associated with a missense DCLRE1C variant in a later genetic analysis, and the association was replicated in an independent cohort. Correlated functional status among segregating V segments might be attributable to linkage disequilibrium, but an unknown experimental factor could not be ruled out. Some IMGT-functional V segments, including TRBV6-2 and TRBV6-3, could not be distinguished by the 87-base-pair reads and were therefore excluded. HLA typing was unavailable for some donors at each locus, so association tests used only the typed subset. In both the original and validation cohorts, the classifier was reported to diagnose cytomegalovirus status with high specificity and sensitivity. According to a later analysis, parvovirus B19, influenza, CMV and Epstein-Barr virus appeared linked to several top co-occurrence clusters. Broadly in line with IMGT annotations, most TCR beta V segments showed up in productive rearrangements about 87% or about 30% of the time in an earlier analysis of around 600 of the donors. In vitro tests confirmed that a few of the cytomegalovirus-associated TCR beta chains recognize cytomegalovirus antigens. In a later analysis, the rate of TCR association differed among HLA loci, with DRB1 alleles having the most associated TCRs and HLA-C alleles having the fewest. A cluster of highly shared sequence variants was judged likely to represent a technical artifact of the sequencing pipeline. When HLA alleles, especially DR and DQ, strongly co-occurred, TCR associations were difficult to assign to individual alleles. Roughly uniform sequencing depth across donors was assumed in presence/absence analyses, although this assumption may not hold. In a later genetic analysis, fewer N-insertions in productive TCRs were reported among donors in an Asian-associated ancestry cluster than the roughly 640-donor mean. A further reported finding was that TCR beta sequences accurately predicted the HLA-A and HLA-B alleles for most subjects in the first cohort. At a false discovery rate of 0.05, a later analysis linked 16,951 TCR beta sequences to specific HLA alleles. Most TCR sequences were seen in very few donors, while some public TCRs were found in many individuals. Only TCR beta chains were sequenced in this cohort, and the absence of alpha or paired-chain data limited detectable features.

The CDR3, from cysteine to phenylalanine, totals 13 residues. Only CDR3 DNA remains: 39 bases, in frame from the first base. The CDR1 and CDR2 encoded by the germline V gene are SGHRS and YFSETQ. Trimming at the junction amounts to 7 bases on V and 1 base on J, and the germline ends lie 11 bases apart. The library was produced with the immunoSEQ multiplex PCR assay. A mixture of 60 forward primers for TCR Vbeta segments and 13 reverse primers for TCR Jbeta segments was used in the multiplex PCR. The CDR3 region of rearranged TCR beta genes was amplified from genomic DNA by a multiplex PCR assay. Amplified TCR beta libraries were sequenced as 87-base-pair reads on the Illumina HiSeq System. Processing in the source paper ran as follows. Across the 670 or so repertoires, a later analysis counted some 81 million unique TCR beta chains, some 11 million of which were shared by at least two donors. Raw reads were error-corrected and collapsed into unique sequences by a nearest-neighbor algorithm in which closely related sequences were merged to remove PCR and sequencing errors. Alignment of CDR3 sequences to IMGT reference sequences was used to assign V, D and J gene segments. For a sequence to be retained, a match of at least six nucleotides to both a V gene segment and a J gene segment was required. Rearrangements were called productive when the CDR3 lacked stop codons and stayed in frame with V and J; all others were non-productive. CDR3 was defined according to IMGT convention as the region running from the second conserved V-encoded cysteine to the conserved J-encoded phenylalanine. The earlier analysis of about 610 of the donors excluded sequences that lacked an unambiguous match to a single V gene segment. In an earlier analysis of around 590 of the donors, a V segment was called functional when productive rearrangements were above 56.7%, and segregating when the standard deviation between donors exceeded 5%. A statistical classification framework was built to diagnose cytomegalovirus status from the catalog of TCR beta chain sequences. A later analysis assigned V and J genes by comparing TCR nucleotide sequences with IMGT/GENE-DB human TR gene sequences. Using the TCRdist pipeline, a later analysis assigned CDR3 sequences along with most-parsimonious VDJ recombination scenarios. A later analysis defined each TCR beta chain by its CDR3 amino acid sequence plus V-gene family, and excluded reads lacking a unique V-gene family. A later analysis removed several hundred highly shared, low-generation-probability nucleotide sequences to deal with suspected cross-contamination and a sequencing artifact. For each public chain, a later analysis derived a clonal expansion index from normalized ranks of inferred template counts within each repertoire. In a later analysis, generation probabilities were computed using a VDJ recombination model fitted to out-of-frame rearrangements, and the results were checked against IGoR. A later analysis scored TCR-TCR, TCR-HLA and TCR-CMV co-occurrence with hypergeometric tests, applying a repertoire-size bias correction to TCR pairs. In a later analysis, false discovery rates were estimated by permuting HLA or CMV assignments 20 times. In a later analysis, co-occurring TCRs were grouped using DBSCAN, and TCRdist sequence similarity was added for clustering within HLA-allele-positive subsets. For co-occurrence clustering, repertoires with fewer than 30,000 or more than 120,000 public chains were excluded, along with roughly 5 repertoires with anomalous nucleotide sharing. TCRdb carries this immuneACCESS record with in-frame sequences only. Its versions omit some clonotypes, under half of them owing to an unresolved V gene in the studies checked, with the rest unexplained. The DNA gave D and trimming, while V, J and clone size come from that table. The sample table contains roughly 120,000 clones; only one count was recorded for about 8.5% of them. Jointly, the top ten make up 5.5% of the sample.

This clone showed up just a few times. It lacks a known antigen. There are no base qualities to consult, and no much larger clone falls within one base. The cohort comprised 670 or so healthy bone marrow donors. At the time of sampling, every cohort member was nominally healthy, though immune exposures that went unrecorded were likely present. The donor was CMV seronegative and belonged to the group of around 350 seronegative cohort members. Each donor provided a peripheral blood sample, and peripheral blood mononuclear cells were used for TCR beta sequencing. Genomic DNA extraction from the blood cell samples was performed with the Qiagen DNeasy Blood Extraction Kit.

This TCR came from a man aged 35 to 55 in good health and CMV-seronegative. The rearrangement joined TRBV5-1 to TRBJ2-5, with TRBD1 perhaps the D gene, on 6 matching bases. Sequencing was performed on PBMCs. The bases are TGCGCCAGCGTCGGACAGCCCCAAGAGACCCAGTACTTC. Translated, it gives CASVGQPQETQYF.